Listed here are 13 T cell receptor beta chains from one sample, sequenced in a study of control samples from healthy donors and cancer patients. The repertoire was sequenced with immunoSEQ multiplex PCR; TCRdb's copy has only in-frame clones and lacks some. The sample records approximately 87,000 clones, 75% to 95% being singletons. Sample: blood. These receptor sequences come from a man over 45 in good health.

This clone was picked up a small number of times. The same CDR3 is also encoded by other DNA sequences in this sample. The chain employs TRBV3-1 (or the pseudogene TRBV3-2) and TRBJ2-7; 10 positions agree with TRBD1. The CDR3 loop spans 14 amino acids. From germline, CDR1 is LGHDT and CDR2 YNNKEL (reference sequence). The V segment lost 1 base and the J segment 7 bases; nucleotides outside the gene matches: 4. The CDR3 nucleotides are TGTGCCAGCAGCCAAGGGACAGGGGGTTATGAGCAGTACTTC. Translating gives CASSQGTGGYEQYF.

This clone was picked up one time. CDR3: CASSYSTDTQYF. The CDR3 region has the DNA TGTGCCAGCAGCTATAGCACAGATACGCAGTATTTT. The J gene is TRBJ2-3, the V gene TRBV5-6; D remains ambiguous. V lost 3 bases and J 0 bases, leaving 2 bases between the germline ends. The CDR3 is made up of 12 amino acids. Germline V gene lookup returns CDR1 SGHDT and CDR2 YYEEEE.

V is TRBV6-5 and J is TRBJ2-7, with D possibly TRBD1 on 6 matching bases. Germline assignment: CDR1 MNHEY and CDR2 SVGAGI. Trimming cost V 6 bases and J 5 bases, with 14 bases left between them. There are 13 residues in the CDR3. DNA of the CDR3: TGTGCCAGCAGCCTAACAGGGATTGACGAGCAGTACTTC. Protein product: CASSLTGIDEQYF.

V usage is TRBV7-9 and J usage is TRBJ1-2; a weak D match, TRBD1 (6 bases). Trimming removed 6 bases at V and 4 bases at J, with 18 bases between. The CDR3 totals 15 residues. The germline V gene encodes CDR1 SEHNR and CDR2 FQNEAQ (reference sequence). The CDR3 loop reads CASRDHFKGGYGYTF. CDR3 coding DNA: TGTGCCAGCAGAGACCATTTCAAGGGGGGCTATGGCTACACCTTC. The full variable domain, completed using reference TRBV7-9 and TRBJ1-2, is DTGVSQNPRHKITKRGQNVTFRCDPISEHNRLYWYRQTLGQGPEFLTYFQNEAQLEKSRLLSDRFSAERPKGSFSTLEIQRTEQGDSAMYLCASRDHFKGGYGYTFGSGTRLTVV.

This clone came up once. The chain employs TRBV29-1 and TRBJ1-2; D remains unclear. The CDR3 has 11 amino acids. V dropped 3 bases and J dropped 2 bases, with 4 bases sitting between them. Germline V lookup: CDR1 SQVTM, CDR2 ANQGSEA. The CDR3 DNA is TGCAGCGTTGACACCAACTATGGCTACACCTTC. Its protein product is CSVDTNYGYTF.

The chain is built from TRBV1 and TRBJ1-6; the DNA was not compared with TRBD1, the D call given in the table. TRBV1 corresponds to a pseudogene. The CDR3 extends over 17 amino acids. The CDR3 protein is CTNRTGGIYSYNSPLHF. CDR3 nucleotide sequence: TGCACCAACCGGACAGGGGGCATTTACTCCTATAATTCACCCCTCCACTTT.

This clone was picked up a small number of times. The V gene is TRBV2, the J gene TRBJ2-5; 8 nucleotides align to TRBD2. The germline CDR1 and CDR2 sequences are SNHLY and FYNNEI. This CDR3 is 17 amino acids long. J lost 2 bases, V lost 6 bases, and 14 bases had no gene match. CDR3 DNA sequence: TGTGCCAGCAGCCTCATGGGTAGCGGGGCCTTACAAGAGACCCAGTACTTC. Translated, it gives CASSLMGSGALQETQYF.

The V gene is TRBV7-2, the J gene TRBJ1-1; D is ambiguous. CDR3 length: 12 residues. Germline V gene lookup returns CDR1 SGHTA and CDR2 FQGNSA. The ends were cut back, 3 bases at V and 5 bases at J, with 7 bases in the middle. The CDR3, as DNA: TGTGCCAGCAGCTTTGAAGGGACTGAAGCTTTCTTT. It is translated as CASSFEGTEAFF.

This chain connects TRBV25-1 to TRBJ2-7, with D perhaps TRBD2 (5 bases). Per the germline V gene, CDR1 is MGHDK and CDR2 is SYGVNS. Deletions cut 2 bases from V and 6 bases from J, with 11 bases between. The length of the CDR3 is 13 residues. In nucleotides, the CDR3 is TGTGCCAGCAGTGAAGTCGGCCGGGGCGAGCAGTACTTC. Its protein product is CASSEVGRGEQYF.

The rearrangement joins TRBV24-1 to TRBJ2-3, with D possibly TRBD2 on 6 matching bases. Trimming left V 7 bases short and J 6 bases short, with 16 bases between. The CDR3 covers 14 residues. Germline V gives CDR1 KGHDR, CDR2 SFDVKD. CDR3 bases: TGTGCCACCAGAGGGGAGACGGGGGACGATACGCAGTATTTT. Its translation: CATRGETGDDTQYF.

This chain uses TRBV9 with TRBJ1-1; D not resolved. The CDR3 extends over 13 amino acids. The germline V gene has CDR1 SGDLS and CDR2 YYNGEE. V was pared by 0 bases and J by 1 base, with 4 bases between. CDR3 nucleotides: TGTGCCAGCAGCGTAGTGAGGAACACTGAAGCTTTCTTT. Translating gives CASSVVRNTEAFF.

The genes are TRBV6-5 and TRBJ1-5; D is perhaps TRBD1 (5 bases). The CDR3 extends over 15 amino acids. Trimming took 2 bases from V and 4 from J, leaving 12 bases between them. In germline, CDR1 is MNHEY, CDR2 SVGAGI. CDR3 DNA: TGTGCCAGCAGTTACGGGGGGTTGGGAAATCAGCCCCAGCATTTT. Translation: CASSYGGLGNQPQHF.

The rearrangement links TRBV3-1 (or the pseudogene TRBV3-2) to TRBJ1-6; weak D call: TRBD1 (5 bases). The CDR3 sequence is 18 residues long. The ends were cut back, 0 bases at V and 10 bases at J, with 22 bases in the middle. Germline V gene lookup returns CDR1 LGHDT and CDR2 YNNKEL (reference sequence). CDR3 nucleotides: TGTGCCAGCAGCCAAGATAAGAAACAGGACAAAAAATCATCACCCCTCCACTTT. It encodes CASSQDKKQDKKSSPLHF.